The 27 T cell receptor beta chains given below trace back to one sample, sequenced in a study of T cell repertoires in cytomegalovirus infection. MiXCR was run by TCRdb on the reads, yielding one entry per CDR3 protein. The table shows around 260,000 distinct CDR3 sequences, with over 20% occurring only once. Sequenced material: PBMCs. The origin of the receptors is a human donor in good health (CMV status not recorded). Some clones in this sample may be carry-over from other donors' samples.

The table lists this clonotype with a few counts. The genes are TRBV11-2 and TRBJ2-7; 10 bases fit TRBD2. CDR3 length: 16 amino acids. Trimming cost V 5 bases and J 4 bases; bases outside gene matches: 11. CDR1 is SGHAT and CDR2 is FQNNGV in the germline V gene. CDR3 amino acids: CASSPRASGGAYEQYF. The CDR3 coding sequence is TGTGCCAGCAGCCCCCGAGCGAGCGGGGGGGCATACGAGCAGTACTTC.

The chain has TRBV28 and TRBJ2-1; 9 positions match TRBD2. CDR3 size: 14 residues. J was trimmed by 7 bases and V by 7 bases; bases with no gene match: 8. Germline CDR1 MDHEN, CDR2 SYDVKM. The CDR3 is CASNIAGEYNEQFF. The CDR3 nucleotides are TGTGCCAGCAATATAGCGGGGGAATATAATGAGCAGTTCTTC.

In this sample, this clonotype turned up a few times. The V gene is TRBV7-9, the J gene TRBJ1-1; 7 nucleotides match TRBD1. This CDR3 contains 14 residues. J gave up 3 bases and V 5 bases, and 6 bases lay outside the gene matches. CDR1 is SEHNR and CDR2 is FQNEAQ in the germline V gene (reference sequence). In nucleotides, the CDR3 is TGTGCCAGCAGCCTACAGGGGATGGACACTGAAGCTTTCTTT. Translated: CASSLQGMDTEAFF.

There are many counts of this clonotype. J is TRBJ2-7 and V is TRBV7-2; tentatively, D is TRBD1 (6 bases). The CDR3 loop spans 16 amino acids. Trimming removed 5 bases at V and 5 bases at J, with 22 bases between. Looked up from germline, CDR1 is SGHTA and CDR2 is FQGNSA. In DNA, the CDR3 is TGTGCCAGCAGCCAACAGGGTCCTCTAATACCTGACGAGCAGTACTTC. Amino acid sequence: CASSQQGPLIPDEQYF. Filled out from reference TRBV7-2 and TRBJ2-7, the complete variable domain reads GAGVSQSPSNKVTEKGKDVELRCDPISGHTALYWYRQSLGQGLEFLIYFQGNSAPDKSGLPSDRFSAERTGGSVSTLTIQRTQQEDSAVYLCASSQQGPLIPDEQYFGPGTRLTVT.

Only a few counts were recorded for this clonotype. The rearrangement links TRBV5-6 to TRBJ2-7; 7 bases line up with TRBD1. Germline V lookup: CDR1 SGHDT, CDR2 YYEEEE. The junction had 7 bases not matched to a gene; V was cut back by 4 bases and J by 3 bases. The CDR3 has 14 amino acids. As DNA, the CDR3 is TGTGCCAGCAGCCCGGCAGGGGGTTACTACGAGCAGTACTTC. This gives the protein CASSPAGGYYEQYF. Full variable domain (remainder filled in from reference TRBV5-6 and TRBJ2-7): DAGVTQSPTHLIKTRGQQVTLRCSPKSGHDTVSWYQQALGQGPQFIFQYYEEEERQRGNFPDRFSGHQFPNYSSELNVNALLLGDSALYLCASSPAGGYYEQYFGPGTRLTVT.

V gene TRBV19 combines with J gene TRBJ1-6; 9 bases align to TRBD1. Germline V gene sequence: CDR1 LNHDA, CDR2 SQIVND (reference sequence). V was clipped by 9 bases and J by 10 bases; unmatched bases: 7. This CDR3 is 13 amino acids long. The CDR3 DNA sequence: TGTGCCAGCGATACAGGGGGCATATCACCCCTCCACTTT. Translation gives CASDTGGISPLHF.

The CDR3 nucleotides read TGTGCCAGCAGCCCACCTCCGCCGAAGTGGGAGCAGTACTTC. Translation gives CASSPPPPKWEQYF. This chain uses TRBV7-9 with TRBJ2-7; unclear D gene. V lost 5 bases and J lost 7, with 18 bases in between. This CDR3 is built from 14 residues. Per germline, CDR1 SEHNR and CDR2 FQNEAQ (reference sequence).

A note on this clonotype: A read error may produce the germline difference seen at one junction end. The chain carries TRBV20-1 and TRBJ1-3, with a tentative D call TRBD1 (5 bases). This CDR3 has 13 amino acids. Germline V lookup: CDR1 DFQATT, CDR2 SNEGSKA (reference sequence). The CDR3 region is CSAAGDPGNTIHF. Here the CDR3 DNA reads TGCAGTGCTGCGGGGGATCCTGGAAACACCATACATTTT.

V usage is TRBV4-1 and J usage is TRBJ1-5, with TRBD1 as a possible D gene (5 bases). Trimming pared 0 bases from V and 6 bases from J, leaving 6 bases between. Per the germline V gene, CDR1 is MGHRA and CDR2 is YSYEKL. This CDR3 is 13 amino acids long. CDR3 DNA sequence: TGCGCCAGCAGCCAAGAAAGGGGTCAGCCCCAGCATTTT. This codes for CASSQERGQPQHF.

The chain has TRBV29-1 and TRBJ2-1; D is unresolved. The CDR3 sequence is 12 residues long. V gave up 4 bases and J gave up 3 bases, with 7 bases separating them. Germline CDR1 and CDR2: SQVTM and ANQGSEA. The CDR3 spells CSVGDVYNEQFF. The CDR3 nucleotides read TGCAGCGTTGGCGACGTCTACAATGAGCAGTTCTTC.

This clonotype was observed a handful of times. The chain links TRBV7-9 to TRBJ2-1; D unclear. V was pared by 5 bases and J by 6 bases, with 11 bases between. Germline-derived CDR1 and CDR2 are SEHNR and FQNEAQ (reference sequence). The CDR3 spans 13 residues. CDR3 sequence reads: CASSPFGLNEQFF. The CDR3 bases are TGTGCCAGCAGCCCCTTTGGGCTCAATGAGCAGTTCTTC.

This clonotype has more than one count but fewer than ten. The gene calls are TRBV5-6 and TRBJ1-1; TRBD1 agrees at 7 bases. The CDR3 sequence is 15 residues long. Trimming removed 0 bases from V and 4 bases from J; junction bases left unmatched: 6. Germline CDR1 and CDR2: SGHDT and YYEEEE. CDR3 bases: TGTGCCAGCAGCTTGGTGAGGGGGCGAATCACTGAAGCTTTCTTT. This codes for CASSLVRGRITEAFF. Variable domain in full (rest from reference TRBV5-6 and TRBJ1-1): DAGVTQSPTHLIKTRGQQVTLRCSPKSGHDTVSWYQQALGQGPQFIFQYYEEEERQRGNFPDRFSGHQFPNYSSELNVNALLLGDSALYLCASSLVRGRITEAFFGQGTRLTVV.

The rearrangement uses TRBV4-2 and TRBJ2-3; 8 positions agree with TRBD2. The CDR3 contains 16 residues. V shed 6 bases, J shed 3 bases, and the junction held 11 bases outside the gene matches. Per the germline V gene, CDR1 is LGHNA and CDR2 is YNFKEQ. The CDR3 sequence: CASSPTGGAKTDTQYF. The CDR3 DNA reads as TGTGCCAGCAGTCCTACGGGAGGGGCTAAAACAGATACGCAGTATTTT.

The DNA of the CDR3 is TGCAGCGTTGAGCAGGGACAGGGAAGAAGGGCGCTGTTTTTT. It codes for CSVEQGQGRRALFF. This chain links TRBV29-1 with TRBJ2-2; 9 bases map to TRBD1. This CDR3 is 14 amino acids long. Germline V CDR1 and CDR2: SQVTM, ANQGSEA. The ends lost 3 bases at V and 13 bases at J; junction bases unmatched: 12.

This clonotype was observed at least ten times. The chain employs TRBV7-8 and TRBJ1-2; no firm D call. V was shortened by 1 base and J by 0 bases, with 6 bases between the two germline ends. Germline lookup yields CDR1 SGHVS and CDR2 FQNEAQ. The length of the CDR3 is 14 residues. CDR3 sequence: CASSLEPTNYGYTF. The DNA for the CDR3 is TGTGCCAGCAGCTTAGAACCAACTAACTATGGCTACACCTTC.

The chain combines TRBV14 with TRBJ1-3; D remains ambiguous. The length of the CDR3 is 13 residues. In germline, CDR1 is SGHDN, CDR2 FVKESK. Trimming took 3 bases from V and 5 from J, leaving 8 bases between them. The CDR3 reads CASSQGGRNTIYF. The CDR3 DNA reads TGTGCCAGCAGCCAGGGCGGCCGAAACACCATATATTTT.

In DNA form, the CDR3 reads TGTGCCAGCAGCTTAGCTTTAGGTTATAATTCACCCCTCCACTTT. It specifies CASSLALGYNSPLHF. V and J are TRBV7-2 and TRBJ1-6; D remains unclear. The CDR3 consists of 15 residues. Germline CDR1 and CDR2: SGHTA and FQGNSA. V lost 0 bases, J lost 4 bases, and 7 bases lay in between.

The rearrangement links TRBV20-1 to TRBJ2-1; the match to TRBD2 covers 9 bases. J lost 7 bases, V lost 3 bases, and 10 bases had no gene match. Germline CDR1 is DFQATT and CDR2 is SNEGSKA (reference sequence). This CDR3 region has 15 residues. This chain's CDR3 is CSARSGGGARNEQFF. The DNA for the CDR3 is TGCAGTGCTAGGTCAGGCGGGGGGGCAAGGAATGAGCAGTTCTTC.

This clonotype was seen only a few times. The chain joins TRBV3-1 to TRBJ1-1, with D possibly matching TRBD1 (6 bases). The V end lost 3 bases, the J end lost 5 bases, and 13 bases lay between the germline ends. Germline lookup yields CDR1 LGHDT and CDR2 YNNKEL (reference sequence). The CDR3 contains 14 residues. The CDR3, as DNA: TGTGCCAGCAGCCATGGGGGGGCGAGGACTGAAGCTTTCTTT. Translating gives CASSHGGARTEAFF.

The chain links TRBV29-1 to TRBJ1-5; the D is unclear. Between the trimmed V and J ends, which lost 4 bases and 0 bases, there was a span of 7 bases. The CDR3 consists of 13 residues. CDR1 SQVTM and CDR2 ANQGSEA come from the germline V gene. CDR3 amino acids: CSVAGNSNQPQHF. The CDR3 nucleotides read TGCAGCGTTGCCGGGAATAGCAATCAGCCCCAGCATTTT.

The DNA of the CDR3 is TGTGCCAGCAGGTCGCGCGAGCAGTACTTC. As protein: CASRSREQYF. The rearrangement joins TRBV11-2 to TRBJ2-7; D unclear. CDR1 is SGHAT, CDR2 FQNNGV, per germline. CDR3 length equals 10 residues. Trimming pared 6 bases from V and 6 bases from J, leaving 6 bases between.

This rearrangement joins TRBV11-3 to TRBJ2-2; D is unresolved. The germline CDR1 and CDR2 sequences are SGHNT and YENEEA. This CDR3 spans 12 amino acids. The germline V and J ends were trimmed by 1 base and 6 bases, with 3 bases remaining between them. CDR3 amino acids: CASSLGAGELFF. CDR3 nucleotides: TGTGCCAGCAGCTTAGGGGCCGGGGAGCTGTTTTTT. Using reference TRBV11-3 and TRBJ2-2 for the parts outside the CDR3, the full variable domain is EAGVVQSPRYKIIEKKQPVAFWCNPISGHNTLYWYLQNLGQGPELLIRYENEEAVDDSQLPKDRFSAERLKGVDSTLKIQPAELGDSAVYLCASSLGAGELFFGEGSRLTVL.

The rearrangement joins TRBV15 to TRBJ1-1; 10 nucleotides align to TRBD1. Trimming removed 5 bases from V and 4 bases from J; junction bases left unmatched: 13. CDR3 length: 17 residues. The germline CDR1 and CDR2 sequences are LNHNV and YYDKDF (reference sequence). The CDR3 nucleotides are TGTGCCACCAGCTTTCCGGGGGCAGGGGACAGGGGCACTGAAGCTTTCTTT. This gives the protein CATSFPGAGDRGTEAFF.

This clonotype was detected ten times or more. The V gene is TRBV7-2, the J gene TRBJ2-2; D remains ambiguous. The length of the CDR3 is 15 residues. Germline V gene sequence: CDR1 SGHTA, CDR2 FQGNSA. V was clipped by 2 bases and J by 1 base, with 8 bases between them. The CDR3 loop is CASSLKALNTGELFF. In DNA form, the CDR3 reads TGTGCCAGCAGCTTAAAAGCCCTGAACACCGGGGAGCTGTTTTTT.

This chain links TRBV14 with TRBJ1-5; D call uncertain. Germline assignment: CDR1 SGHDN and CDR2 FVKESK. The V and J ends lost 4 bases and 6 bases respectively, with 10 bases between them. The CDR3 extends over 13 amino acids. The CDR3 DNA reads TGTGCCAGCAGCCCACAAGACGGTCAGCCCCAGCATTTT. It yields the protein CASSPQDGQPQHF.

This clonotype has only a few counts. The V and J genes are TRBV5-1 and TRBJ1-1, with 9 bases lining up with TRBD1. CDR3 length: 14 residues. Per germline, CDR1 SGHRS and CDR2 YFSETQ. The junction had 4 bases not matched to a gene; V was cut back by 4 bases and J by 3 bases. In DNA, the CDR3 is TGCGCCAGCAGCAAAAGGACAGGGGACACTGAAGCTTTCTTT. Translation gives CASSKRTGDTEAFF.

This clonotype has only a few counts. The V call is TRBV7-2, the J call TRBJ2-5, with a weak D call TRBD1 (6 bases). The germline CDR1 and CDR2 sequences are SGHTA and FQGNSA. V lost 5 bases, J lost 3 bases, and 16 bases lay in between. The CDR3 totals 15 residues. In nucleotides, the CDR3 is TGTGCCAGCAGCCTAGGGGGTTGGAGAGAAGAGACCCAGTACTTC. Translated: CASSLGGWREETQYF. The complete variable domain, with remaining parts taken from reference TRBV7-2 and TRBJ2-5, reads GAGVSQSPSNKVTEKGKDVELRCDPISGHTALYWYRQSLGQGLEFLIYFQGNSAPDKSGLPSDRFSAERTGGSVSTLTIQRTQQEDSAVYLCASSLGGWREETQYFGPGTRLLVL.